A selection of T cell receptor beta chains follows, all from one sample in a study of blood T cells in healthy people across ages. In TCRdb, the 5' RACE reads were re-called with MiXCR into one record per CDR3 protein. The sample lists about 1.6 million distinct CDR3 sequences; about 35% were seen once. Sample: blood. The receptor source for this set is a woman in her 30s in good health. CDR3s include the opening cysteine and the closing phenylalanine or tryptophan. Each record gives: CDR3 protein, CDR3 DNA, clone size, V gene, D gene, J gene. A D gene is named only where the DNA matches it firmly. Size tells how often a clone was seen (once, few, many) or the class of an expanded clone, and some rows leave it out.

CASSFGLAGVSQETQYF | TGTGCCAGCAGCTTTGGACTAGCGGGAGTGAGTCAAGAGACCCAGTACTTC | few | TRBV11-2 | TRBD2 | TRBJ2-5
CASSLDFKTTYNEQFF | TGTGCCAGCAGCTTAGATTTTAAAACCACCTACAATGAGCAGTTCTTC | - | TRBV13 | - | TRBJ2-1
CASQGTNTGELFF | TGTGCCTCACAGGGTACGAACACCGGGGAGCTGTTTTTT | few | TRBV30 | - | TRBJ2-2
CATSRSAGWSEKLFF | TGTGCCACCAGCAGATCTGCAGGGTGGAGTGAAAAACTGTTTTTT | - | TRBV15 | - | TRBJ1-4
CSVDSEQFF | TGCAGCGTTGATTCAGAGCAGTTCTTC | many | TRBV29-1 | - | TRBJ2-1
CASRDKSWGLAGDLKTGELFF | TGTGCCAGCAGAGATAAATCGTGGGGACTAGCGGGAGACCTAAAAACCGGGGAGCTGTTTTTT | - | TRBV12-3/TRBV12-4 | TRBD2 | TRBJ2-2
CASSQGLLDGGSYEQYF | TGTGCCAGCAGCCAAGGCCTTTTAGACGGTGGTTCCTACGAGCAGTACTTC | few | TRBV3-1 | - | TRBJ2-7
CASSSLTGNGDTQYF | TGTGCCAGCAGTTCGCTGACAGGGAATGGGGATACGCAGTATTTT | - | TRBV12-3/TRBV12-4 | TRBD1 | TRBJ2-3
CASSLNQGADEKLFF | TGCGCCAGCAGCTTGAATCAGGGGGCGGATGAAAAACTGTTTTTT | few | TRBV5-1 | TRBD1 | TRBJ1-4
CASSLVRAGGYYNEQFF | TGTGCCAGCAGCTTAGTCCGAGCGGGAGGGTACTACAATGAGCAGTTCTTC | - | TRBV7-2 | TRBD2 | TRBJ2-1
CAIQSSGRGDTQYF | TGTGCCATCCAGTCCAGCGGGAGGGGAGATACGCAGTATTTT | many | TRBV10-3 | TRBD2 | TRBJ2-3
CATSRRTGVKAFF | TGTGCCACCAGCAGAAGAACAGGAGTTAAAGCTTTCTTT | few | TRBV15 | - | TRBJ1-1
CASSLKRAGEQFF | TGTGCCAGCAGCTTAAAAAGGGCTGGGGAGCAGTTCTTC | - | TRBV7-3 | - | TRBJ2-1
CILSMAGGQEQYF | TGCATCCTCTCAATGGCGGGGGGGCAAGAGCAGTACTTC | few | TRBV20-1 | TRBD2 | TRBJ2-4
CASSSFRLAAKYNGQFF | TGCGCCAGCAGCTCGTTTCGACTAGCGGCTAAATACAATGGGCAGTTCTTC | - | TRBV5-1 | TRBD2 | TRBJ2-1
CASSQVRRQPQHF | TGCGCCAGCAGCCAAGTACGGCGTCAGCCCCAGCATTTT | few | TRBV4-1 | - | TRBJ1-5
CASSSGLAGGSTDTQYF | TGTGCCAGCAGTTCGGGACTAGCGGGAGGCTCAACAGATACGCAGTATTTT | many | TRBV7-9 | TRBD2 | TRBJ2-3
CASSLLKASGSHEQFF | TGTGCCAGCAGTTTACTAAAGGCTAGCGGGAGCCATGAGCAGTTCTTC | - | TRBV27 | TRBD2 | TRBJ2-1
CASSSLGQETQYF | TGTGCCAGCAGTTCCCTGGGCCAAGAGACCCAGTACTTC | many | TRBV27 | - | TRBJ2-5
CSARAAGLAGEHGTGELFF | TGCAGTGCTAGAGCAGCGGGACTAGCGGGAGAACATGGCACCGGGGAGCTGTTTTTT | few | TRBV20-1 | TRBD2 | TRBJ2-2
CSLRERYLGSEQFF | TGCAGCCTACGGGAGAGATACTTGGGCAGTGAGCAGTTCTTC | - | TRBV20-1 | - | TRBJ2-1
CASSQDTGGHQETQYF | TGTGCCAGCAGCCAAGATACGGGGGGTCATCAAGAGACCCAGTACTTC | many | TRBV4-2 | TRBD2 | TRBJ2-5
CASSNQGGVTEAFF | TGTGCCAGCAGTAATCAGGGGGGTGTCACTGAAGCTTTCTTT | - | TRBV7-3 | TRBD1 | TRBJ1-1
CASSPNLGELYEQYF | TGTGCCAGCAGTCCCAATCTAGGGGAACTCTACGAGCAGTACTTC | - | TRBV2 | - | TRBJ2-7
CASSQDRIFTEAFF | TGTGCCAGCAGCCAAGATAGGATATTCACTGAAGCTTTCTTT | - | TRBV3-1 | - | TRBJ1-1
CASSPLGTGELSGANVLTF | TGTGCCAGCAGTCCCCTGGGGACAGGGGAATTATCTGGGGCCAACGTCCTGACTTTC | - | TRBV28 | TRBD1 | TRBJ2-6
CASSRDSYTQYF | TGCGCCAGCAGCCGGGATTCCTATACGCAGTATTTT | few | TRBV4-1 | - | TRBJ2-3
CSVPGQPPHEQYF | TGCAGCGTCCCCGGACAGCCACCCCACGAGCAGTACTTC | many | TRBV29-1 | - | TRBJ2-7
CASSFTWGQTQANYGYTF | TGTGCCAGCAGCTTTACGTGGGGACAGACACAAGCTAACTATGGCTACACCTTC | few | TRBV7-3 | TRBD1 | TRBJ1-2
CSVEEGGKEKLFF | TGCAGCGTTGAAGAGGGGGGAAAAGAAAAACTGTTTTTT | many | TRBV29-1 | - | TRBJ1-4
CASSLPRASGNRALRTDTQYF | TGTGCCAGCAGTTTACCCCGGGCTAGCGGGAATCGAGCTCTAAGAACAGATACGCAGTATTTT | - | TRBV28 | TRBD2 | TRBJ2-3
CASSVEGTGPYEQYF | TGTGCCAGCAGCGTAGAAGGGACAGGCCCCTACGAGCAGTACTTC | few | TRBV9 | TRBD1 | TRBJ2-7
CASSQEKVSTDTQYF | TGTGCCAGCAGCCAAGAAAAGGTCTCTACAGATACGCAGTATTTT | few | TRBV14 | - | TRBJ2-3
CAISGQGYNEQFF | TGTGCCATTTCGGGACAGGGGTACAATGAGCAGTTCTTC | - | TRBV10-3 | TRBD1 | TRBJ2-1
CASNPGTLAGYNEQFF | TGTGCCAGCAATCCAGGGACCCTAGCTGGCTACAATGAGCAGTTCTTC | few | TRBV11-2 | - | TRBJ2-1
CASSLAPLLAVSSGANVLTF | TGCGCCAGCAGCTTGGCCCCCTTGCTAGCGGTTAGCTCTGGGGCCAACGTCCTGACTTTC | - | TRBV5-1 | TRBD2 | TRBJ2-6
CSARLWEQETRYF | TGCAGTGCTAGATTGTGGGAACAAGAGACCCGGTACTTC | - | TRBV20-1 | - | TRBJ2-5